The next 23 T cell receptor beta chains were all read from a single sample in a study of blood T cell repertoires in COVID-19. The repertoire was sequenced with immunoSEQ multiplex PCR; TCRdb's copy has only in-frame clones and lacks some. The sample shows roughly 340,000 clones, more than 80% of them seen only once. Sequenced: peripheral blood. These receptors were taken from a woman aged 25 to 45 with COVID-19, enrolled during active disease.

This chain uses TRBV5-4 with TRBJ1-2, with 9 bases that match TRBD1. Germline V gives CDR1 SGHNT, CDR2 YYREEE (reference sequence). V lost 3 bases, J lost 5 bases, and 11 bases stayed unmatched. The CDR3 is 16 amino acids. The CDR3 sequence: CASSSYRGRLMYGYTF. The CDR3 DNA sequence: TGTGCCAGCAGCTCATACAGGGGGCGCCTCATGTATGGCTACACCTTC.

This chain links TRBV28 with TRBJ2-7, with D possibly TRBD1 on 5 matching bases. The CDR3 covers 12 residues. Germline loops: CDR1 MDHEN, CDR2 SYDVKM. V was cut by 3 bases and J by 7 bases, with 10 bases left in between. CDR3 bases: TGTGCCAGCAGTTTCGGGTCAGGGGAGCAGTACTTC. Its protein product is CASSFGSGEQYF. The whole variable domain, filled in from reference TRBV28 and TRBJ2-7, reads DVKVTQSSRYLVKRTGEKVFLECVQDMDHENMFWYRQDPGLGLRLIYFSYDVKMKEKGDIPEGYSVSREKKERFSLILESASTNQTSMYLCASSFGSGEQYFGPGTRLTVT.

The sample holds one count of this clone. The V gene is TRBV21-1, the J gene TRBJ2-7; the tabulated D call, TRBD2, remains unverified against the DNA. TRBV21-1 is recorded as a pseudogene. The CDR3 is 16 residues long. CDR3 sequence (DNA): TGTGCCAGCAGCAAATGTCAGCCGAGGGGACTATACGAGCAGTACGTC. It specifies CASSKCQPRGLYEQYV.

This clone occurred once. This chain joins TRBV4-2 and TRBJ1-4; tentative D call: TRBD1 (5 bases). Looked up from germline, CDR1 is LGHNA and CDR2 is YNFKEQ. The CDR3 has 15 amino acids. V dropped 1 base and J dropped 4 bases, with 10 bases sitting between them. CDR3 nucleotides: TGTGCCAGCAGCCAAGTTGCAGGGTTTAATGAAAAACTGTTTTTT. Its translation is CASSQVAGFNEKLFF.

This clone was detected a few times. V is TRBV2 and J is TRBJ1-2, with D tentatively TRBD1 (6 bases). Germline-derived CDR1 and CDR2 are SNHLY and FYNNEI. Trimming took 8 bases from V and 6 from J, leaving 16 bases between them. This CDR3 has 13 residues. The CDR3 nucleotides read TGTGCCAGCGAAACAGGGCGGGGGGATGGCTACACCTTC. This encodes CASETGRGDGYTF.

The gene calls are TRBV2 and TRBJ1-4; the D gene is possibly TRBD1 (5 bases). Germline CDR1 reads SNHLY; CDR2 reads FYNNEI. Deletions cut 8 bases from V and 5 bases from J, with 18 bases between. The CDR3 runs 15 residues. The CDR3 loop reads CASGRGTEVNEKLFF. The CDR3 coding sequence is TGTGCCAGCGGACGGGGGACGGAGGTAAATGAAAAACTGTTTTTT.

This chain's CDR3 is CASSLSGGNQPQHF. CDR3 in DNA: TGTGCCAGCAGCCTCAGCGGGGGCAATCAGCCCCAGCATTTT. This chain connects TRBV9 to TRBJ1-5, with unresolved D. The V and J ends lost 4 bases and 2 bases respectively, with 10 bases between them. Per the germline V gene, CDR1 is SGDLS and CDR2 is YYNGEE. The length of the CDR3 is 14 residues.

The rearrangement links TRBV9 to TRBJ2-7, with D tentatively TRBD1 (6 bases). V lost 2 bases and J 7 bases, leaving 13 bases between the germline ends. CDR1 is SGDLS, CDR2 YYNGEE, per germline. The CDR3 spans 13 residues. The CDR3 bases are TGTGCCAGCAGCGTGGACAGCCCCTGGGAGCAGTACTTC. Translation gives CASSVDSPWEQYF.

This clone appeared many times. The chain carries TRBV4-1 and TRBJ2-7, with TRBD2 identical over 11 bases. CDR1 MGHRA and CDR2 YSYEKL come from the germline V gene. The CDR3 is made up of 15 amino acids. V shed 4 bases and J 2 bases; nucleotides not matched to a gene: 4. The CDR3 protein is CASSRGLAGTYEQYV. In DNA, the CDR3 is TGCGCCAGCAGCCGAGGACTAGCGGGTACCTACGAGCAGTACGTC.

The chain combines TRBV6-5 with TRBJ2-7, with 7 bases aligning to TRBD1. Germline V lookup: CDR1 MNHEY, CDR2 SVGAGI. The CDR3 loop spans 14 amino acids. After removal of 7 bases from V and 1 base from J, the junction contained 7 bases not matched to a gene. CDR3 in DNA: TGTGCCAGCACCACGACAGGGCCATCCTACGAGCAGTACGTC. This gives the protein CASTTTGPSYEQYV.

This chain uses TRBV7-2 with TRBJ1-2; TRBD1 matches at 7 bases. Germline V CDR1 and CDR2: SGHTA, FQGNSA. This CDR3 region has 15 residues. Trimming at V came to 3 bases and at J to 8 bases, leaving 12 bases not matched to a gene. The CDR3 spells CASSFAGTAPGGYTF. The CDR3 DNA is TGTGCCAGCAGCTTTGCTGGGACAGCCCCAGGCGGCTACACCTTC.

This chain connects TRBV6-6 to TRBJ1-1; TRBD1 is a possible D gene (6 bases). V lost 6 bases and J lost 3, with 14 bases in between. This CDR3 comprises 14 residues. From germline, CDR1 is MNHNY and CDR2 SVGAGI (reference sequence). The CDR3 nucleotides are TGTGCCAGCAGACTCCCAGGGGCCCACACTGAAGCTTTCTTT. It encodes CASRLPGAHTEAFF.

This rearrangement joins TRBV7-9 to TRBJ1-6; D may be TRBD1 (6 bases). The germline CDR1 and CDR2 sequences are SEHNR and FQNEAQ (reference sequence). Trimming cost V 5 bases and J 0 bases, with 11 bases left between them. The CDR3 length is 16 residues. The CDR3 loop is CASSTTGPSYNSPLHF. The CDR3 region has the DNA TGTGCCAGCAGCACCACAGGGCCCTCCTATAATTCACCCCTCCACTTT.

The CDR3 sequence: CASGSTGRGAFF. The CDR3 DNA follows: TGTGCCAGCGGGTCGACAGGGAGAGGAGCTTTCTTT. V and J are TRBV6-5 and TRBJ1-1; the match to TRBD1 covers 7 bases. This CDR3 is built from 12 residues. The germline CDR1 and CDR2 sequences are MNHEY and SVGAGI. V gave up 8 bases and J gave up 10 bases; unmatched junction bases: 10.

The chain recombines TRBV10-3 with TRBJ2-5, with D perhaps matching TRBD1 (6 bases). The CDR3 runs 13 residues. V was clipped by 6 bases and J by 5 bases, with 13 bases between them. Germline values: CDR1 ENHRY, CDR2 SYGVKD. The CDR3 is CAIRDSLTETQYF. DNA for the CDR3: TGTGCCATCAGGGACAGTCTAACCGAGACCCAGTACTTC.

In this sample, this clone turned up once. CDR3 sequence (DNA): TGTGCCAGCAGCCGACTAGAGGACGAAAAACTGTTTTTT. Its protein product is CASSRLEDEKLFF. V usage is TRBV28 and J usage is TRBJ1-4; D not resolved. Looked up from germline, CDR1 is MDHEN and CDR2 is SYDVKM. The length of the CDR3 is 13 residues. V dropped 6 bases and J dropped 8 bases, with 13 bases sitting between them.

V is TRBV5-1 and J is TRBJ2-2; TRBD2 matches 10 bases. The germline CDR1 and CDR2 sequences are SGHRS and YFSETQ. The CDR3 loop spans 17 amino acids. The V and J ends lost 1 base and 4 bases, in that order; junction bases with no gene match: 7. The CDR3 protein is CASSLRQRGGGTGELFF. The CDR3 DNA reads TGCGCCAGCAGCTTGCGGCAGCGGGGGGGCGGCACCGGGGAGCTGTTTTTT. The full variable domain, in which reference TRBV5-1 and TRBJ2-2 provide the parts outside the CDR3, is KAGVTQTPRYLIKTRGQQVTLSCSPISGHRSVSWYQQTPGQGLQFLFEYFSETQRNKGNFPGRFSGRQFSNSRSEMNVSTLELGDSALYLCASSLRQRGGGTGELFFGEGSRLTVL.

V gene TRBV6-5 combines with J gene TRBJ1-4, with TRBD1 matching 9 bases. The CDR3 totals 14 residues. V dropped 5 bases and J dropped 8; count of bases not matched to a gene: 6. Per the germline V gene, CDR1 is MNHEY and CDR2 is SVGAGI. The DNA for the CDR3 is TGTGCCAGCAGTCCGGGACAGGGTGCAGAAAAACTGTTTTTT. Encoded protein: CASSPGQGAEKLFF.

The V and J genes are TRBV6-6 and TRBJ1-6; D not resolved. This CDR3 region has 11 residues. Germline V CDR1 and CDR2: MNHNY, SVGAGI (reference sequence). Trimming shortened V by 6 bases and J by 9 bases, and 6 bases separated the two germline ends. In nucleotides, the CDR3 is TGTGCCAGCAGCCACTCTTCACCCCTCCACTTT. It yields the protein CASSHSSPLHF.

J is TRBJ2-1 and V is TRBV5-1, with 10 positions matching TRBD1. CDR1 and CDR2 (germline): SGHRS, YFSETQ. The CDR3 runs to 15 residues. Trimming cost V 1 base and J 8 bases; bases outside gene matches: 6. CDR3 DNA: TGCGCCAGCAGCTTGAGACAGGGGGCAGACGATGAGCAGTTCTTC. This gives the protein CASSLRQGADDEQFF.

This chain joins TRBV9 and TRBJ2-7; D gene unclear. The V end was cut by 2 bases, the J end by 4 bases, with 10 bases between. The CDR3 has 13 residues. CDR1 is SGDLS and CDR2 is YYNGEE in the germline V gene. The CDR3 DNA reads TGTGCCAGCAGCGTTGCCACAGAATACGAGCAGTACGTC. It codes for CASSVATEYEQYV.

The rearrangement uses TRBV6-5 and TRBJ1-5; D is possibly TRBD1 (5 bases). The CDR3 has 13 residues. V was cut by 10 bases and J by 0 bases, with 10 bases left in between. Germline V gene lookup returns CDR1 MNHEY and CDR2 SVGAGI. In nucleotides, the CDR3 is TGTGCCACCTCCAGGGATAGCAATCAGCCCCAGCATTTT. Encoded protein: CATSRDSNQPQHF.

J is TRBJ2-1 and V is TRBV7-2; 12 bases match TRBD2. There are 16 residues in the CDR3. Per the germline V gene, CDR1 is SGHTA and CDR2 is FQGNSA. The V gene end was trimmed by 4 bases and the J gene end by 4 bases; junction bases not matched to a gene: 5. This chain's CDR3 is CASSSGLAGFYNEQFF. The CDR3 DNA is TGTGCCAGCAGCTCTGGACTAGCGGGGTTTTACAATGAGCAGTTCTTC.